This T cell receptor (beta chain) was recorded in a study of T cell responses to AZD1222 COVID-19 vaccine. Study conclusions and caveats: Spike-specific TCR breadth and depth were elevated following two AZD1222 doses.

Clones were sequenced by immunoSEQ multiplex PCR, and TCRdb holds only the in-frame ones, with some missing. Of around 130,000 clones listed, 80% to 90% are singletons. This clone has a single count. Its antigen remains unknown. The starting material was peripheral blood, obtained on day 0 of AZD1222 vaccination. This clonotype was obtained from an adult in good health.

The CDR3 reads CASTPGGPGVGEKLFF. CDR3 DNA: TGTGCCAGCACTCCTGGGGGACCGGGAGTAGGTGAAAAACTGTTTTTT. The genes are TRBV2 and TRBJ1-4, with D possibly being TRBD1 (5 bases). Per the germline V gene, CDR1 is SNHLY and CDR2 is FYNNEI. The V end lost 7 bases, the J end lost 7 bases, and 22 bases lay between the germline ends. This CDR3 is built from 16 residues.